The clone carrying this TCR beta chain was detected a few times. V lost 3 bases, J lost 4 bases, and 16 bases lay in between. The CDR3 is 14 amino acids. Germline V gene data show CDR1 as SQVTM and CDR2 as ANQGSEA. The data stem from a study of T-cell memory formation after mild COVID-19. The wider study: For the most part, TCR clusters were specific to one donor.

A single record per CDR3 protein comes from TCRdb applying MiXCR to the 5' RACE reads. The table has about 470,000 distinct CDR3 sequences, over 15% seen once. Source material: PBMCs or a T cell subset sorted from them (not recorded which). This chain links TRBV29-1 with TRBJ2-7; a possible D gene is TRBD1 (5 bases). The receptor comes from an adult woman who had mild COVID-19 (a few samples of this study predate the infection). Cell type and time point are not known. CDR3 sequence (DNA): TGCAGCGTTGACCTAGGGGAATTGTCGTACGAGCAGTACTTC. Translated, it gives CSVDLGELSYEQYF.